This T cell receptor beta chain was sequenced during a study of cytomegalovirus exposure and HLA in healthy donors. CDR1 is SGHKS, CDR2 YYEKEE, per germline (reference sequence). The V end was cut by 5 bases, the J end by 6 bases, with 11 bases between. The CDR3 runs to 13 residues. Study-wide findings and caveats: Available immune exposure information was restricted to CMV serostatus only. When presence/absence was analysed, sequencing depth was taken to be roughly uniform across donors.

Note on this clone: Its antigen is undetermined.

Whereas donors were nominally healthy upon sampling, unrecorded immune exposures were probable. Amplification used 60 Vbeta primers and 13 Jbeta primers. Assay used: immunoSEQ multiplex PCR; TCRdb lists only in-frame clones, some missing. The sample consists of about 170,000 clones, roughly four fifths of them appearing once. V gene TRBV5-5 combines with J gene TRBJ2-2, with D tentatively TRBD1 (5 bases). The receptor was isolated from a female donor in good health and CMV-seronegative. The sequencing sample was made of PBMCs. This chain's CDR3 is CASSTTGSGELFF. The CDR3 DNA reads TGTGCCAGCAGTACTACAGGTTCCGGGGAGCTGTTTTTT.